This entry lists 20 T cell receptor beta chains sequenced from one sample in a study of T-cell reconstitution after alpha-beta-depleted transplantation in children. During its preparation, the TCRbeta library received unique molecular identifiers. TCRdb called the PCR reads again in MiXCR, with one record for every CDR3 protein. The repertoire holds about 980,000 distinct CDR3 sequences, with about 29% as singletons. The sample here was PBMCs, mostly from graft donor cells, taken 360 days after TCRalphabeta/CD19-depleted stem cell transplant. These receptors were obtained from a boy less than two years old who had a stem cell transplant for SCID, so the T cells may come from the graft donor.

This rearrangement joins TRBV7-9 to TRBJ2-7; tentatively, D is TRBD1 or TRBD2 (5 bases each). Trimming cost V 0 bases and J 3 bases, with 18 bases left between them. In germline, CDR1 is SEHNR, CDR2 FQNEAQ (reference sequence). The CDR3 is made up of 17 amino acids. The CDR3 region is CASSLASKARGGYEQYF. CDR3 bases: TGTGCCAGCAGCTTAGCGTCCAAGGCTCGGGGCGGCTACGAGCAGTACTTC.

The chain joins TRBV5-1 to TRBJ1-6; 8 bases agree with TRBD1. The J segment lost 7 bases and the V segment lost 0 bases, leaving 6 bases of the junction unmatched. Germline V gene data show CDR1 as SGHRS and CDR2 as YFSETQ. This CDR3 spans 16 amino acids. CDR3 nucleotide sequence: TGCGCCAGCAGCTTGGGGCCGGGACAGGAGAATTCACCCCTCCACTTT. The encoded protein is CASSLGPGQENSPLHF.

About this clonotype itself: The missing conserved phenylalanine or tryptophan at the end of this CDR3 makes a read error likely. The V gene is TRBV4-2, the J gene TRBJ2-7; D perhaps matches TRBD1 (5 bases). This CDR3 is built from 15 residues. Germline CDR1 is LGHNA and CDR2 is YNFKEQ. Trimming shortened V by 2 bases and J by 2 bases, and 13 bases separated the two germline ends. The chain's CDR3 is CASSQWTDSPYEQYY. The CDR3 DNA reads TGTGCCAGCAGCCAATGGACCGACAGTCCCTACGAGCAGTACTAC.

This clonotype appeared a few times. The genes are TRBV5-1 and TRBJ2-5; D perhaps matches TRBD1 (5 bases). The CDR3 runs 14 residues. CDR1 is SGHRS, CDR2 YFSETQ, per germline. Trimming removed 3 bases at V and 1 base at J, with 10 bases between. The CDR3 sequence is CASSSLTGQETQYF. The CDR3 coding sequence is TGCGCCAGCAGCTCCCTAACAGGCCAAGAGACCCAGTACTTC.

This clonotype was found a few times. The V call is TRBV4-1, the J call TRBJ2-3; the D gene could be TRBD1 or TRBD2 (6 bases each). CDR1 is MGHRA and CDR2 is YSYEKL in the germline V gene. V was pared by 1 base and J by 0 bases, with 14 bases between. The CDR3 loop spans 17 amino acids. The CDR3 reads CASSQGGAKGSTDTQYF. The CDR3 region has the DNA TGCGCCAGCAGCCAAGGGGGGGCAAAGGGGAGCACAGATACGCAGTATTTT.

The rearrangement links TRBV4-3 to TRBJ2-1; D assignment may be TRBD1 or TRBD2 (6 bases each). Germline CDR1 LGHNA, CDR2 YSLEER. The V and J ends lost 0 bases and 4 bases respectively, with 13 bases between them. The CDR3 is 16 residues long. CDR3 residues: CASSQDSGGRYNEQFF. The DNA of the CDR3 is TGCGCCAGCAGCCAAGATTCCGGGGGCCGTTACAATGAGCAGTTCTTC.

This clonotype came up a few times. CDR3 sequence: CASRVFRTDTQYF. For the CDR3, the DNA is TGTGCCAGCCGAGTCTTTCGGACAGATACGCAGTATTTT. This chain links TRBV7-9 with TRBJ2-3, with no clear D. The V gene's germline CDR1 is SEHNR and CDR2 FQNEAQ (reference sequence). V shed 8 bases and J shed 3 bases, with 12 bases lying between them. This CDR3 is built from 13 residues.

This clonotype was counted only a few times. The chain links TRBV5-1 to TRBJ1-1; 7 bases are a match to TRBD1. This CDR3 contains 13 residues. Germline CDR1 and CDR2: SGHRS and YFSETQ. The V and J ends lost 3 bases and 6 bases, in that order; junction bases with no gene match: 5. This chain's CDR3 is CASSSDRVAEAFF. CDR3 sequence (DNA): TGCGCCAGCAGCTCCGACAGGGTCGCTGAAGCTTTCTTT.

This clonotype was seen more than once but under ten times. The rearrangement joins TRBV20-1 to TRBJ2-2; D may correspond to TRBD1 or TRBD2 (6 bases each). Trimming pared 3 bases from V and 7 bases from J, leaving 12 bases between. The germline CDR1 and CDR2 sequences are DFQATT and SNEGSKA (reference sequence). The length of the CDR3 is 13 residues. CDR3 DNA: TGCAGTGCTAGGCGAGGGGGGAACGGGGAGCTGTTTTTT. It is translated as CSARRGGNGELFF.

The rearrangement uses TRBV5-1 and TRBJ1-3, with TRBD1 matching over 7 bases. V dropped 3 bases and J dropped 9; count of bases not matched to a gene: 12. This CDR3 contains 15 residues. CDR1 and CDR2 (germline): SGHRS, YFSETQ. The CDR3 spells CASSSRAYRGGTIYF. CDR3 nucleotides: TGCGCCAGCAGCTCCAGAGCGTACAGGGGAGGCACCATATATTTT.

This chain uses TRBV5-1 with TRBJ1-1, with 7 bases matching TRBD1. This CDR3 is 14 amino acids long. Germline V gene data show CDR1 as SGHRS and CDR2 as YFSETQ. Trimming took 3 bases from V and 11 from J; bases not matched to a gene: 13. The CDR3 nucleotides are TGCGCCAGCAGCTCGGCCGGACAGCCAGGGGGGGCTTTCTTT. This sequence encodes CASSSAGQPGGAFF.

The chain employs TRBV5-5 and TRBJ2-7; TRBD1 agrees at 9 bases. J lost 3 bases, V lost 0 bases, and 4 bases had no gene match. CDR3 length: 15 residues. Germline assignment: CDR1 SGHKS and CDR2 YYEKEE (reference sequence). CDR3 protein: CASSLDRGRGYEQYF. The CDR3 coding sequence is TGTGCCAGCAGCTTGGACAGGGGGCGCGGCTACGAGCAGTACTTC.

This rearrangement joins TRBV20-1 to TRBJ1-6, with D uncertain. Germline V lookup: CDR1 DFQATT, CDR2 SNEGSKA (reference sequence). This CDR3 spans 14 amino acids. CDR3 region: CSATASSYNSPLHF. For the CDR3, the DNA is TGCAGCGCCACCGCGAGCTCCTATAATTCACCCCTCCACTTT.

This clonotype was counted only a few times. The V call is TRBV2, the J call TRBJ2-7; D may correspond to TRBD1 or TRBD2 (6 bases each). Germline loops: CDR1 SNHLY, CDR2 FYNNEI. The V gene lost 5 bases and the J gene lost 1 base, with 15 bases spanning the gap. The CDR3 covers 15 residues. In DNA form, the CDR3 reads TGTGCCAGCAGTTGGTCGGGGGCCGCTTCCTACGAGCAGTACTTC. It yields the protein CASSWSGAASYEQYF.

The rearrangement uses TRBV24-1 and TRBJ1-1; D is uncertain. The germline gives CDR1 KGHDR, CDR2 SFDVKD. Trimming shortened V by 5 bases and J by 1 base, and 7 bases separated the two germline ends. The CDR3 is 13 amino acids. CDR3 DNA sequence: TGTGCCACCAGTGTTAAGGCGAACACTGAAGCTTTCTTT. Protein product: CATSVKANTEAFF.

This chain uses TRBV5-5 with TRBJ2-4, with D uncertain. Germline V gene sequence: CDR1 SGHKS, CDR2 YYEKEE (reference sequence). V lost 3 bases to trimming and J lost 7 bases, with 14 bases between them. The CDR3 is 14 residues long. CDR3 residues: CASSSRGGENIQYF. CDR3 nucleotides: TGTGCCAGCAGCTCCAGAGGCGGCGAGAACATTCAGTACTTC.

V and J are TRBV9 and TRBJ2-3; D is ambiguous. Trimming left V 4 bases short and J 2 bases short, with 14 bases between. Germline loops: CDR1 SGDLS, CDR2 YYNGEE. The CDR3 sequence is 15 residues long. The CDR3 region is CASSLNPGYTDTQYF. Here the CDR3 DNA reads TGTGCCAGCAGCCTCAATCCGGGCTACACAGATACGCAGTATTTT. Looking up the rest from reference TRBV9 and TRBJ2-3 gives the full variable domain: DSGVTQTPKHLITATGQRVTLRCSPRSGDLSVYWYQQSLDQGLQFLIQYYNGEERAKGNILERFSAQQFPDLHSELNLSSLELGDSALYFCASSLNPGYTDTQYFGPGTRLTVL.

V gene TRBV12-3 or TRBV12-4 combines with J gene TRBJ2-3; 12 nucleotides align to TRBD2. Unmatched junction bases numbered 8, after V lost 6 bases and J lost 7 bases. The CDR3 sequence is 15 residues long. The CDR3 DNA sequence: TGTGCCAGCAGGGGCCTAGCGGGGGGGCCAAATACGCAGTATTTT. The encoded protein is CASRGLAGGPNTQYF.

V usage is TRBV29-1 and J usage is TRBJ2-1, with 9 bases lining up with TRBD1. Germline assignment: CDR1 SQVTM and CDR2 ANQGSEA. The V gene end was trimmed by 3 bases and the J gene end by 4 bases; junction bases not matched to a gene: 1. The CDR3 has 13 amino acids. CDR3 DNA: TGCAGCGTTGACGGGACAGGGTACAATGAGCAGTTCTTC. As protein: CSVDGTGYNEQFF.

This chain uses TRBV7-3 with TRBJ2-7, with a tentative D call TRBD2 (7 bases). In germline, CDR1 is SGHTA, CDR2 FQGTGA. The CDR3 consists of 13 residues. Trimming shortened V by 6 bases and J by 9 bases, and 18 bases separated the two germline ends. The CDR3 coding sequence is TGTGCCAGCAGTCGCGCGGGGGCTAGCGTGCAGTACTTC. This codes for CASSRAGASVQYF.